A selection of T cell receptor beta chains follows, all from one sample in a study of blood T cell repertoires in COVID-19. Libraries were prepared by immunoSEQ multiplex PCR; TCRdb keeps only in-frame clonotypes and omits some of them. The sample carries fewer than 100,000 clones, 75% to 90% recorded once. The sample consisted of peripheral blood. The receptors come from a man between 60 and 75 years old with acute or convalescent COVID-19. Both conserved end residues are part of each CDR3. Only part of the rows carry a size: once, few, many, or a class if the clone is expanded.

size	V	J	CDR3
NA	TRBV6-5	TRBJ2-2	CASRHQQGAGGELFF
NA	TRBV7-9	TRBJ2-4	CASSLSGGSKNIQYF
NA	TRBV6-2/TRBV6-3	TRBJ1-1	CASSYGIEAFF
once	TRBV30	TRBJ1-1	CAWSVRLVGATSTEAFF
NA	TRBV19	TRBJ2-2	CASSSTSGGAAGYMVLFF
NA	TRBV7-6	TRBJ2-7	CASSIATGGYEQYF
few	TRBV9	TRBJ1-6	CASRAGLNNSPLHF
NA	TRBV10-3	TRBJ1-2	CAITPAGVPAGYTF
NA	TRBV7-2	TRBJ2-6	CASNTGLLRTGANVLTF
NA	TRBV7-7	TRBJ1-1	CASSPPGQQNTEAFF
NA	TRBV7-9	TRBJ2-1	CASSHSSPGLGEQFF
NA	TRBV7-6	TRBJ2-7	CASSLEGRGREQYF
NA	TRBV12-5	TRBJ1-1	CASGLGDRGRPEAFF
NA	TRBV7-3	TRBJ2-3	CASSFISGRDADTQYF
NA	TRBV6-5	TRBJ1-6	CASGLGGRQGPLHF
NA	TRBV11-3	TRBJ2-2	CASSDGLAGGYTGELFF
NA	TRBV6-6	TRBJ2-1	CASSYLAGGGNEQFF
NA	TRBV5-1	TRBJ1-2	CASSRGTPNYGYTF
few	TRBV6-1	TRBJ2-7	CASSERTFSIYEQYF
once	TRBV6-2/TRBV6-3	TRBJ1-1	CASSRPTLRGTEAFF
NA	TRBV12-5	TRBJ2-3	CASGTTVRVSTDTQYF
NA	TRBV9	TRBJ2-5	CASSVVAGVFETQYF
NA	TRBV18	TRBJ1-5	CATSGGSNQPQHF
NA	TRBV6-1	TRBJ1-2	CASSEVIRRQDAITF
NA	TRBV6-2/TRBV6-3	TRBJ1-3	CASSFRGTAGNTIYF
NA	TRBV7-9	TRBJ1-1	CASSLVAGVGTEAFF
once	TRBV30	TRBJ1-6	CAWTTGRNSPLHF
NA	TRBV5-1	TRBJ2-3	CASSLVGRGETDTQYF
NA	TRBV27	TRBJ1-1	CASNKQGRWTEAFF
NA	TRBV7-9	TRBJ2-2	CASSLTTGGVTGELFF
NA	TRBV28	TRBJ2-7	CASSAQEGRQYF
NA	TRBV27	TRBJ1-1	CASSTGTGDFWAFF
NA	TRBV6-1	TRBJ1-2	CASSEAQGAYGYTF
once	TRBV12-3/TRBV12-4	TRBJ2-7	CASSFNSEQYF
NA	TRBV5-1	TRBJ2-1	CASSISTGLYNEQFF